This passage covers 26 T cell receptor beta chains from one sample sequenced in a study of blood T cell repertoires in COVID-19. The method was immunoSEQ multiplex PCR; TCRdb's version includes in-frame clones alone and lacks a portion of them. This table holds approximately 82,000 clones, around 82% found once. Sequenced material: peripheral blood. The origin of the receptors is a woman between 55 and 75 years old with acute or convalescent COVID-19.

The chain is built from TRBV5-6 and TRBJ2-5; D remains unclear. Germline V gene lookup returns CDR1 SGHDT and CDR2 YYEEEE. The CDR3 consists of 15 residues. V was trimmed by 4 bases and J by 0 bases, leaving 13 bases between them. CDR3 sequence: CASSNPRSYQETQYF. CDR3 nucleotides: TGTGCCAGCAGCAACCCCCGGAGCTACCAAGAGACCCAGTACTTC. The full variable domain, its missing parts supplied by reference TRBV5-6 and TRBJ2-5, is DAGVTQSPTHLIKTRGQQVTLRCSPKSGHDTVSWYQQALGQGPQFIFQYYEEEERQRGNFPDRFSGHQFPNYSSELNVNALLLGDSALYLCASSNPRSYQETQYFGPGTRLLVL.

This chain links TRBV3-1 (or the pseudogene TRBV3-2) with TRBJ1-2; D remains unclear. Germline V CDR1 and CDR2: LGHDT, YNNKEL (reference sequence). The CDR3 sequence is 15 residues long. The ends were cut back, 4 bases at V and 8 bases at J, with 20 bases in the middle. The CDR3 spells CASSLQAQVREGYTF. Written as DNA, the CDR3 is TGTGCCAGCAGCCTCCAAGCCCAGGTTCGGGAAGGCTACACCTTC.

The rearrangement uses TRBV27 and TRBJ1-1, with D unclear. CDR1 and CDR2 from the germline V gene are MNHEY and SMNVEV (reference sequence). V dropped 6 bases and J dropped 7 bases, with 9 bases sitting between them. This CDR3 comprises 11 residues. The CDR3 coding sequence is TGTGCCAGCAGCCTAGGAAATGAAGCTTTCTTT. Translation: CASSLGNEAFF.

V gene TRBV29-1 combines with J gene TRBJ2-3; 11 positions match TRBD1. V lost 7 bases and J lost 4; bases outside the gene matches: 10. There are 15 residues in the CDR3. The germline gives CDR1 SQVTM, CDR2 ANQGSEA. Here the CDR3 reads CSADLGQGGPDTQYF. The CDR3 nucleotides are TGCAGCGCCGACCTGGGACAGGGGGGCCCAGATACGCAGTATTTT.

Many counts were recorded for this clone. The rearrangement links TRBV21-1 to TRBJ2-1; the table's D call TRBD1 went unverified against the DNA. TRBV21-1 is a recognized pseudogene. This CDR3 comprises 14 residues. The DNA of the CDR3 is TGTGCCAGCAGCAGTAGACAGGGGGGTCATGAGCAGTTCTTC. Translated, it gives CASSSRQGGHEQFF.

The chain has TRBV3-1 (or the pseudogene TRBV3-2) and TRBJ1-2; TRBD1 might be the D (5 bases). Germline CDR1 is LGHDT and CDR2 is YNNKEL (reference sequence). This CDR3 region has 14 residues. The V and J ends lost 3 bases and 8 bases respectively, with 16 bases between them. CDR3 amino acids: CASSHRGHEGGYTF. CDR3 nucleotide sequence: TGTGCCAGCAGCCATAGGGGCCACGAAGGGGGCTACACCTTC.

The chain carries TRBV4-2 and TRBJ2-7; 8 nucleotides line up with TRBD2. The germline CDR1 and CDR2 sequences are LGHNA and YNFKEQ. With V trimmed by 0 bases and J by 0 bases, 10 bases remained unmatched. The CDR3 sequence is 18 residues long. The chain's CDR3 is CASSQDYGRADPSYEQYF. Written as DNA, the CDR3 is TGTGCCAGCAGCCAAGACTACGGGAGGGCCGATCCCTCCTACGAGCAGTACTTC.

This chain's CDR3 is CASSSLAGGTNEQFF. The CDR3 DNA reads TGTGCCAGCAGCTCCTTAGCGGGGGGGACCAATGAGCAGTTCTTC. This chain uses TRBV9 with TRBJ2-1, with TRBD2 matching 11 bases. Trimming took 4 bases from V and 6 from J; bases not matched to a gene: 6. CDR1 SGDLS and CDR2 YYNGEE come from the germline V gene. This CDR3 has 15 amino acids.

This chain uses TRBV19 with TRBJ1-2; D is undetermined. Germline values: CDR1 LNHDA, CDR2 SQIVND (reference sequence). This CDR3 comprises 13 residues. V was clipped by 5 bases and J by 8 bases, with 15 bases between them. For the CDR3, the DNA is TGTGCCAGTAGTTCTTTGCCTATACGGGGCTACACCTTC. Translation: CASSSLPIRGYTF.

This chain uses TRBV2 with TRBJ1-2; 10 nucleotides align to TRBD1. From germline, CDR1 is SNHLY and CDR2 FYNNEI. V lost 6 bases to trimming and J lost 5 bases; unmatched junction nucleotides: 6. This CDR3 is 14 amino acids long. As DNA, the CDR3 is TGTGCCAGCAGGGTGACAGGGGGCGGGTATGGCTACACCTTC. It encodes CASRVTGGGYGYTF.

This clone has a single count. The gene calls are TRBV10-2 and TRBJ1-6; TRBD1 matches 7 bases. The V gene's germline CDR1 is WSHSY and CDR2 SAAADI. This CDR3 has 14 residues. V lost 4 bases to trimming and J lost 9 bases; unmatched junction nucleotides: 6. The CDR3 loop reads CASSGQGASSPLHF. CDR3 DNA sequence: TGCGCCAGCAGTGGACAGGGAGCGAGTTCACCCCTCCACTTT.

CDR3 bases: TGTGCCAGCAGCGTAAAAGCAGGGCTCGAGCAGTACTTC. It yields the protein CASSVKAGLEQYF. The chain links TRBV9 to TRBJ2-7; D is possibly TRBD1 (5 bases). Germline CDR1 is SGDLS and CDR2 is YYNGEE. There are 13 residues in the CDR3. Between the trimmed V and J ends, which lost 1 base and 6 bases, there was a span of 11 bases.

This clone appeared a few times. CDR3 loop: CASSPQNTEAFF. CDR3 DNA sequence: TGTGCCAGTAGTCCACAGAACACTGAAGCTTTCTTT. The chain joins TRBV19 to TRBJ1-1; no firm D call. Germline V gene sequence: CDR1 LNHDA, CDR2 SQIVND (reference sequence). V lost 5 bases and J 1 base, leaving 5 bases between the germline ends. The CDR3 contains 12 residues.

J is TRBJ1-1 and V is TRBV5-1, with 7 nucleotides matching TRBD1. Losses at the gene ends were 6 bases for V and 1 base for J; bases not matched to a gene: 6. Germline CDR1 and CDR2: SGHRS and YFSETQ. This CDR3 contains 14 residues. The CDR3 protein is CASTFRDRNTEAFF. CDR3 in DNA: TGCGCCAGCACCTTCCGGGACAGGAACACTGAAGCTTTCTTT.

V and J are TRBV19 and TRBJ1-2, with 7 bases fitting TRBD1. V shed 2 bases and J 10 bases; nucleotides not matched to a gene: 4. Germline V gives CDR1 LNHDA, CDR2 SQIVND (reference sequence). The CDR3 spans 12 residues. CDR3 sequence (DNA): TGTGCCAGTAGTATACGGGACAGCCACTACACCTTC. Protein product: CASSIRDSHYTF.

The rearrangement links TRBV21-1 to TRBJ2-3; TRBD2, the table's D call, lacks a check against the DNA. TRBV21-1 is designated a pseudogene. This CDR3 has 15 residues. CDR3: CASSPRGSFRNTQYF. As DNA, the CDR3 is TGTGCCAGCAGCCCTCGCGGGAGCTTCCGAAATACGCAGTATTTT.

V usage is TRBV5-6 and J usage is TRBJ1-2, with 10 bases that match TRBD1. V was pared by 4 bases and J by 7 bases, with 7 bases of the junction left unmatched. The CDR3 totals 14 residues. The germline gives CDR1 SGHDT, CDR2 YYEEEE. This chain's CDR3 is CASSPRTGGFGYTF. In nucleotides, the CDR3 is TGTGCCAGCAGCCCTAGGACAGGGGGGTTTGGCTACACCTTC.

The J gene is TRBJ2-1, the V gene TRBV12-3 or TRBV12-4; 8 bases line up with TRBD2. V gave up 5 bases and J gave up 12 bases; unmatched junction bases: 6. CDR3 length equals 12 residues. CDR3 sequence: CASSPWAGGQFF. CDR3 DNA sequence: TGTGCCAGCAGTCCCTGGGCGGGAGGGCAGTTCTTC.

The chain has TRBV19 and TRBJ1-2; 8 positions agree with TRBD1. The CDR3 extends over 15 amino acids. CDR1 is LNHDA and CDR2 is SQIVND in the germline V gene (reference sequence). V trimming: 0 bases; J trimming: 4 bases; junction bases outside the gene matches: 4. This CDR3 reads CASSIDQTGAYGYTF. The CDR3 DNA reads TGTGCCAGTAGTATAGATCAGACAGGGGCCTATGGCTACACCTTC.

The chain links TRBV18 to TRBJ1-1, with 7 bases matching TRBD1. The CDR3 has 15 residues. Germline lookup yields CDR1 KGHSH and CDR2 LQKENI. Trimming took 3 bases from V and 0 from J; bases not matched to a gene: 4. The DNA for the CDR3 is TGTGCCAGCTCACCGGAAGGACAGGTGAACACTGAAGCTTTCTTT. It codes for CASSPEGQVNTEAFF.

DNA of the CDR3: TGTGCCAGCAGTTACTCTCAGGGAAATGGCTACACCTTC. It yields the protein CASSYSQGNGYTF. V is TRBV6-5 and J is TRBJ1-2; D may be TRBD1 (5 bases). Germline V lookup: CDR1 MNHEY, CDR2 SVGAGI. Trimming stripped 0 bases from V and 6 bases from J, with 8 bases between. The CDR3 runs to 13 residues.

This clone was counted only a few times. The chain employs TRBV18 and TRBJ1-2, with TRBD1 matching 10 bases. CDR1 and CDR2 from the germline V gene are KGHSH and LQKENI. Unmatched junction bases numbered 6, after V lost 3 bases and J lost 5 bases. CDR3 length equals 15 residues. The CDR3 sequence is CASSPGQGDLYGYTF. The CDR3 coding sequence is TGTGCCAGCTCACCCGGACAGGGGGATCTGTATGGCTACACCTTC.

The rearrangement uses TRBV10-3 and TRBJ2-1; D is possibly TRBD1 (5 bases). Germline CDR1 is ENHRY and CDR2 is SYGVKD. The CDR3 runs to 13 residues. V lost 5 bases, J lost 2 bases, and 7 bases lay in between. The CDR3 nucleotides are TGTGCCATCAGTCAGGGCCCCTACAATGAGCAGTTCTTC. It encodes CAISQGPYNEQFF.

This chain connects TRBV29-1 to TRBJ2-1, with D tentatively TRBD2 (6 bases). Trimming stripped 4 bases from V and 0 bases from J, with 16 bases between. The CDR3 has 16 amino acids. Germline CDR1 reads SQVTM; CDR2 reads ANQGSEA. As DNA, the CDR3 is TGCAGCGTTGGCTTCAATGGGGGGAGCTCCTACAATGAGCAGTTCTTC. It is translated as CSVGFNGGSSYNEQFF.

Remarks on this clone: Compared with germline, one end of the junction differs, possibly owing to a read error. This sequence joins TRBV13 and TRBJ2-7, with TRBD2 matching over 11 bases. This CDR3 spans 15 amino acids. In germline, CDR1 is PRHDT, CDR2 FYEKMQ (reference sequence). The CDR3 spells CASSLAGGPNYEQYF. In DNA form, the CDR3 reads TGTGCCAGCAGTTTAGCGGGGGGGCCTAACTACGAGCAGTACTTC.

The chain is built from TRBV19 and TRBJ1-1; D may be TRBD1 (5 bases). This CDR3 has 15 residues. Trimming removed 1 base at V and 4 bases at J, with 13 bases between. Looked up from germline, CDR1 is LNHDA and CDR2 is SQIVND (reference sequence). CDR3 in amino acids: CASSIAGGVRTEAFF. CDR3 DNA: TGTGCCAGTAGTATAGCTGGGGGGGTTCGCACTGAAGCTTTCTTT.